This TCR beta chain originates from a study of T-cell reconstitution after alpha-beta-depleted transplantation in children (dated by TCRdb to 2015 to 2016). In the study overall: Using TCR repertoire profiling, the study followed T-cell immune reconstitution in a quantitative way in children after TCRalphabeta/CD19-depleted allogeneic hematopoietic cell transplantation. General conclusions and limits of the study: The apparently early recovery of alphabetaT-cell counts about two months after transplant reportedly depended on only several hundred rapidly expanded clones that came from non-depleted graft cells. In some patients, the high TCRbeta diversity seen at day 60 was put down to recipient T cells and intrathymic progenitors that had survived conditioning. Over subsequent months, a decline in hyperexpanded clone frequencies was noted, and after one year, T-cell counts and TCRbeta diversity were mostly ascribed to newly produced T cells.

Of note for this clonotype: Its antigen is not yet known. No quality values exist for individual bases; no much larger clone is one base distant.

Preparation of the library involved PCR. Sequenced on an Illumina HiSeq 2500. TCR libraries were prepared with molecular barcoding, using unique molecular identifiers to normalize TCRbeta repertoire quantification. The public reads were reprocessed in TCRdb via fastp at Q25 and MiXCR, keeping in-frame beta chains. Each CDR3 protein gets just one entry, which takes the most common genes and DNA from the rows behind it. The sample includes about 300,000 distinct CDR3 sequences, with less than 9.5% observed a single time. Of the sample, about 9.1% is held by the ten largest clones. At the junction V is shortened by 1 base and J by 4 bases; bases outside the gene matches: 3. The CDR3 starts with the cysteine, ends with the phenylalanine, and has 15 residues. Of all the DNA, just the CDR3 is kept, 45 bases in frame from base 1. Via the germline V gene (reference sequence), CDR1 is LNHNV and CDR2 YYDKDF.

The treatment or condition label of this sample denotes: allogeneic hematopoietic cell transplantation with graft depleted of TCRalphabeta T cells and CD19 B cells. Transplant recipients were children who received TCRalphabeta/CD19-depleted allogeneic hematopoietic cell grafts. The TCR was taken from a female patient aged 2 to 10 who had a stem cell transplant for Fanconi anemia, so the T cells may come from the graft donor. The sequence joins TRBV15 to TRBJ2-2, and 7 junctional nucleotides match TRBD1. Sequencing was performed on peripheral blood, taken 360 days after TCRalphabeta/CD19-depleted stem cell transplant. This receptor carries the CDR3 CATSRGQGGTGELFF. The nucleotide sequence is TGTGCCACCAGCAGAGGACAGGGCGGCACCGGGGAGCTGTTTTTT.